This T cell receptor (beta chain) was captured by sequencing in a study of blood T cell repertoires in COVID-19. Germline trimming cut 1 base from V and 3 bases from J; bases unmatched to any gene: 1. Germline CDR1 and CDR2: MNHEY and SVGAGI. This CDR3 is built from 15 residues. The protocol was immunoSEQ multiplex PCR, while the TCRdb copy is restricted to in-frame clones and leaves out a portion. The table has roughly 27,000 clones, about 80% seen once. V gene TRBV6-5 combines with J gene TRBJ1-3; TRBD1 aligns across 9 bases. The sample consisted of peripheral blood. This clonotype was obtained from a woman aged 70-85 years with acute or convalescent COVID-19. The CDR3 spells CASSYYRGLGNTIYF. Written as DNA, the CDR3 is TGTGCCAGCAGTTACTACAGGGGGCTTGGAAACACCATATATTTT.